This T cell receptor beta chain was retrieved from a study of blood T cells in healthy people across ages. Whole-study findings and limits: No conclusive comparison of naive versus antigen-experienced cells was possible with unsorted PBMCs.

The V gene lost 0 bases and the J gene lost 9 bases, with 3 bases spanning the gap. The CDR3 loop spans 11 amino acids. Next came a second PCR, run for roughly 6 to 11 cycles, which used a sample-barcoded 5' primer along with a J-beta primer mix. TCRdb redid the calling of the 5' RACE reads with MiXCR, one entry per CDR3 protein. The table lists about 1.4 million distinct CDR3 sequences, 59% of them singletons. As to this clonotype: The antigen is undetermined.

The chain recombines TRBV12-3 or TRBV12-4 with TRBJ2-4; D is ambiguous. The source material was blood. The sequence derives from a man between 18 and 35 years old in good health. CDR3 residues: CASSLAGIQYF. The CDR3 DNA reads TGTGCCAGCAGTTTAGCGGGCATTCAGTACTTC.